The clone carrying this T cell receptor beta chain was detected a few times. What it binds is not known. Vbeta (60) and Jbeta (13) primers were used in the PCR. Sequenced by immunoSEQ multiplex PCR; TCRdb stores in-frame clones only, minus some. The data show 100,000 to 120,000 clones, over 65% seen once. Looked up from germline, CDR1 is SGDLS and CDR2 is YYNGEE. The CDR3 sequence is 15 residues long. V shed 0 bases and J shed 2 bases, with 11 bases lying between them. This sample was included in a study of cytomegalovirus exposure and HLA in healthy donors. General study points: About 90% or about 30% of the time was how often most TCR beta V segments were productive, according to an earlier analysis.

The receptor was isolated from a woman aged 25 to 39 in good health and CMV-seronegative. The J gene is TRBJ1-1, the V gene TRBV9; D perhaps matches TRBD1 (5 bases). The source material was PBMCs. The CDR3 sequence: CASSVDGGDNTEAFF. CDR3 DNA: TGTGCCAGCAGCGTAGATGGGGGGGACAACACTGAAGCTTTCTTT.